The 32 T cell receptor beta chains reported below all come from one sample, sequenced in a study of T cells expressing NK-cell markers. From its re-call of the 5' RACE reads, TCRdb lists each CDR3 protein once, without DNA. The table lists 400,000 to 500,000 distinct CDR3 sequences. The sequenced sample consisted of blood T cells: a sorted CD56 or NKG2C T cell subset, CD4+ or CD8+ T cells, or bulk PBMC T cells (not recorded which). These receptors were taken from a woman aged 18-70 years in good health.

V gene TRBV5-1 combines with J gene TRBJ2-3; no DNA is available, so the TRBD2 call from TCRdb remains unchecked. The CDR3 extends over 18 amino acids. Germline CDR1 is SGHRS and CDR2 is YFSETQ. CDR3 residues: CASSEGLAGGDITDTQYF.

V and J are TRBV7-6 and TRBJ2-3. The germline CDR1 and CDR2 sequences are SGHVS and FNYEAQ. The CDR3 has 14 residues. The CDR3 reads CASSLEASTDTQYF.

This chain's CDR3 is CASSLRSGGRTSTDTQYF. J is TRBJ2-3 and V is TRBV27; there is no DNA to check the TCRdb D call of TRBD2. Germline CDR1 and CDR2: MNHEY and SMNVEV (reference sequence). The CDR3 is made up of 18 amino acids.

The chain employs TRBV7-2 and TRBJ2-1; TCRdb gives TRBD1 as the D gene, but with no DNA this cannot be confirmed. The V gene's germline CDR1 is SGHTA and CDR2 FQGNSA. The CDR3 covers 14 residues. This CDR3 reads CASSLVGGWNEQFF.

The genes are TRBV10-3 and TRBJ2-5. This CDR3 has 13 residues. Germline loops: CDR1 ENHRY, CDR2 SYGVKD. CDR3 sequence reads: CAISDGDQETQYF.

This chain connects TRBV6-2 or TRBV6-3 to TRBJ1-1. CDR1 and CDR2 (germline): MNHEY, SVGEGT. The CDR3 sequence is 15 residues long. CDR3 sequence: CASSYLVNLNTEAFF.

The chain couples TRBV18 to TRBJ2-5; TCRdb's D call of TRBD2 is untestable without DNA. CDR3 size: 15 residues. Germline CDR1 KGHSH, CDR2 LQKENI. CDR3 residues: CASSPPGLGEETQYF.

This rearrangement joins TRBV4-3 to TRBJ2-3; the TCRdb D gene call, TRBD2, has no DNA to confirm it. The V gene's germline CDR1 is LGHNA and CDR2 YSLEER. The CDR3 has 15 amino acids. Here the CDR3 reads CASSQNRRGTDTQYF.

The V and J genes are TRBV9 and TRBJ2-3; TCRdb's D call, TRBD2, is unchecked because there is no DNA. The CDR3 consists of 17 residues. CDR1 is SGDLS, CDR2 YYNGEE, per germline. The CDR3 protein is CASSVVGSGGTSDTQYF.

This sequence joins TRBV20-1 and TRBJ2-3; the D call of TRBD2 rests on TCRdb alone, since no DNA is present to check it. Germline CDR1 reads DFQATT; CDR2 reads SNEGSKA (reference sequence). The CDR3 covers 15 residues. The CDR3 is CSANSAGGGTDTQYF.

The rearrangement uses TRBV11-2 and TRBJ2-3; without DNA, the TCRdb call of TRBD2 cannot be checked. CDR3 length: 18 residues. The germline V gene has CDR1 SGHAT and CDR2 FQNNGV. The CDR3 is CASSLEGTSGSRSDTQYF.

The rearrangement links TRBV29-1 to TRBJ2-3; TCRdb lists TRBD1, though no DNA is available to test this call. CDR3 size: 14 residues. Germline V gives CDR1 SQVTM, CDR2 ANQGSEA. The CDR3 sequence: CSVIPRTGADTQYF.

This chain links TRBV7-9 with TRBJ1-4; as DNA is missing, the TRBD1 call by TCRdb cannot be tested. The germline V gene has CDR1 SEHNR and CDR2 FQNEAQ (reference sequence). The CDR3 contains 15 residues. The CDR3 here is CASSPYGAVNEKLFF.

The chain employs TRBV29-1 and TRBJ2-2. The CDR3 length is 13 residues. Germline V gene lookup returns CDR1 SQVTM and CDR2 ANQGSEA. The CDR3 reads CSVDSRNTGELFF.

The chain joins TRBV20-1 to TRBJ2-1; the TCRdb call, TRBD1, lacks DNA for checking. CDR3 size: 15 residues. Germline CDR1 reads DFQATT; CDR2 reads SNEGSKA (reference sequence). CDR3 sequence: CSAMSLAESYNEQFF.

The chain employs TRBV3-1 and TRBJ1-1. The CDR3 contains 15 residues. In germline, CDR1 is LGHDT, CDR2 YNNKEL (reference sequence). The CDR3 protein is CASSPLGRLNTEAFF.

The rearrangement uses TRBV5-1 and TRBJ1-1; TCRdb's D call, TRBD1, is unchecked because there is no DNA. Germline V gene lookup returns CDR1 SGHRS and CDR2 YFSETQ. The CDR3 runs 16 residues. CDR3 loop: CASSPPRTGENTEAFF.

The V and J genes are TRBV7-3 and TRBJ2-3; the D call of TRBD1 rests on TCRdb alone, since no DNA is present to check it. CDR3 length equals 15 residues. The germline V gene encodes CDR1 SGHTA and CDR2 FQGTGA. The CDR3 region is CASTLRGRPTDTQYF.

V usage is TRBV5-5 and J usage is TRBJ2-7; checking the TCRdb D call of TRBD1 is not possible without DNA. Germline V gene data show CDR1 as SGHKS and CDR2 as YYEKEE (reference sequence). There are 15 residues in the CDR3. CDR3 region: CASSGTGGSSYEQYF.

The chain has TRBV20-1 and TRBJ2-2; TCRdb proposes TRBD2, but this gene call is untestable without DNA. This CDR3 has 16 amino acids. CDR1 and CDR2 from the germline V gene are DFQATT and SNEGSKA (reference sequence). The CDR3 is CSAFHPGLAGVGELFF.

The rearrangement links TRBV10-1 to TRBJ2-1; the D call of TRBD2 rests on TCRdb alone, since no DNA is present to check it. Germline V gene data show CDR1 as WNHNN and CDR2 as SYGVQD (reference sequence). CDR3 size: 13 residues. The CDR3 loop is CASSRSGYNEQFF.

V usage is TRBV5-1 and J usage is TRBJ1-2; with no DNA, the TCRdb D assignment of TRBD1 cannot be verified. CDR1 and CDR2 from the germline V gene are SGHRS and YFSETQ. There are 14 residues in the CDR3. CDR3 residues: CASSPGQINYGYTF.

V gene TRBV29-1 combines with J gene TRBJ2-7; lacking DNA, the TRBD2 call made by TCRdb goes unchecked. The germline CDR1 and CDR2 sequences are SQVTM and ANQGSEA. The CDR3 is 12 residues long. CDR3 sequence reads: CSVAASGYEQYF.

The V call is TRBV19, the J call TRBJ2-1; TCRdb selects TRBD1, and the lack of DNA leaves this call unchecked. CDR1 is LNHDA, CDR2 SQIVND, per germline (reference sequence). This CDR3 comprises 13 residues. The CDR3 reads CASSIRRGYEQFF. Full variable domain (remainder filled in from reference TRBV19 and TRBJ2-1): DGGITQSPKYLFRKEGQNVTLSCEQNLNHDAMYWYRQDPGQGLRLIYYSQIVNDFQKGDIAEGYSVSREKKESFPLTVTSAQKNPTAFYLCASSIRRGYEQFFGPGTRLTVL.

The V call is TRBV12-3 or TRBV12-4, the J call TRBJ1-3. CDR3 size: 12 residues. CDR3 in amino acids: CASSNGRNTIYF.

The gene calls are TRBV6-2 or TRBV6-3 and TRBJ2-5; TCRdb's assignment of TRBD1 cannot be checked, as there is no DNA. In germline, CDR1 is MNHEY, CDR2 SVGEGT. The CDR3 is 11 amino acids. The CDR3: CASSDGGPQYF.

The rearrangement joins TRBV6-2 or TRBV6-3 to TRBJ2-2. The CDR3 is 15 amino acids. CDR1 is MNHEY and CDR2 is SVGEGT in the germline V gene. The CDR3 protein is CASSRQIYNTGELFF.

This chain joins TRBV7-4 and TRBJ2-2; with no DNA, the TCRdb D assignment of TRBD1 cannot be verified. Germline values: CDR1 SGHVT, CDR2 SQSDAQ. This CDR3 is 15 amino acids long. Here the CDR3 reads CASSWGREPIGELFF.

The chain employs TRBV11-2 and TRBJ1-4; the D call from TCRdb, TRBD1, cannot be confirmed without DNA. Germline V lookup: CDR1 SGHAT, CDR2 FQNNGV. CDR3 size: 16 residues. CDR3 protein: CASSFRGLRGNEKLFF.

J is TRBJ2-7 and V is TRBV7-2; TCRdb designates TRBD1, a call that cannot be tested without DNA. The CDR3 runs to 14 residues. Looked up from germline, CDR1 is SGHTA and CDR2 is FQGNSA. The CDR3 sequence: CASSIGQGAREQYF.

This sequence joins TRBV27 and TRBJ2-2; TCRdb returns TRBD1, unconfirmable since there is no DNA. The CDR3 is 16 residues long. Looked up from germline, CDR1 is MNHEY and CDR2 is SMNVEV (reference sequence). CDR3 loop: CASSFRWTGNTGELFF.

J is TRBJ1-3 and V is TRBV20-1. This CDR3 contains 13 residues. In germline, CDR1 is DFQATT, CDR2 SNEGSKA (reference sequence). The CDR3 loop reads CSTRTASGNTIYF.